This entry is about one TCR beta chain. Authors' processing steps: Researchers report that nucleated cell counts were estimated from reference gene primer amplification. The repertoire was sequenced with immunoSEQ multiplex PCR; TCRdb's copy has only in-frame clones and lacks some. D and trimming were read from the DNA, whereas the V and J calls and clone size are those reported in that table. The table lists 85,000 or so clones, more than 90% of them singletons. V was clipped by 4 bases and J by 1 base, with 19 bases between them. The CDR3 is made up of 17 amino acids. Germline V lookup: CDR1 SNHLY, CDR2 FYNNEI. This entry comes from a study of blood T cell repertoires in COVID-19. Overall study context: Specimens from acute and convalescent COVID-19 originated in the United States, Italy and Spain. T cells, B-cell-depleted T cells, or PBMCs supplied cDNA or gDNA.

The sequenced sample was peripheral blood. The chain recombines TRBV2 with TRBJ2-5; D might be TRBD2 (6 bases). This TCR was sampled from a human donor with active COVID-19. The donor label of this sample is uncertain. The CDR3 here is CASSVFSRRGPQETQYF. The CDR3 DNA reads as TGTGCCAGCAGTGTATTTTCGAGGAGGGGCCCCCAAGAGACCCAGTACTTC.